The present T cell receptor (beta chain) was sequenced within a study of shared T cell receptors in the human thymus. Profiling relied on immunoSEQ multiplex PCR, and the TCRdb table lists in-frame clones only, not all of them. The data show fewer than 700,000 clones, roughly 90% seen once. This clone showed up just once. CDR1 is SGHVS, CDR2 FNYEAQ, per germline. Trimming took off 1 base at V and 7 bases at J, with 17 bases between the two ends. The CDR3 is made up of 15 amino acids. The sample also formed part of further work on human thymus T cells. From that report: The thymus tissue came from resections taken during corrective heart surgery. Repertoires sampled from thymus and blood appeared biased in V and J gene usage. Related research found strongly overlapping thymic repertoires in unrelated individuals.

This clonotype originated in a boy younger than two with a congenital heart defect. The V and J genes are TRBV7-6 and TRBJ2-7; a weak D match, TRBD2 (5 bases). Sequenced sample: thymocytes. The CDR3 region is CASSLVEYPSGEQYF. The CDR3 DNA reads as TGTGCCAGCAGCTTAGTGGAGTACCCCTCGGGAGAGCAGTACTTC.